The subject of this entry is one T cell receptor (beta chain). These data originate in a study of T cells after yellow fever vaccination. CDR1 and CDR2 from the germline V gene are SGHTA and FQGTGA. V lost 7 bases and J 1 base, leaving 12 bases between the germline ends. This CDR3 has 14 amino acids. TCRdb reanalysed the 5' RACE reads using MiXCR and keeps one entry per CDR3 protein. The table lists over 250,000 distinct CDR3 sequences, about 4% of them singletons, with around 25% in the top ten. The sample here was PBMCs, taken 5 days after the yellow fever booster vaccination. This TCR derives from a man aged 18 to 29 who received the YFV17D yellow fever vaccine. This chain connects TRBV7-3 to TRBJ2-3; possible D gene TRBD2, 5 bases. As DNA, the CDR3 is TGTGCCAGCAAGTCGGGGTCGGGCACAGATACGCAGTATTTT. Protein product: CASKSGSGTDTQYF.